This TCR beta chain was recorded in a study of OX40 agonist ivuxolimab in advanced cancers. A word on this clone: Its specificity is unknown. The sample contains more than one DNA sequence encoding this CDR3.

Overall study results and limits: It was not determined which antigens were specifically recognized by the peripheral T cells that had undergone clonal expansion.

The protocol was immunoSEQ multiplex PCR, while the TCRdb copy is restricted to in-frame clones and leaves out a portion. The sample includes about 61,000 clones, approximately 92% seen only once; the top ten take approximately 23%. Autoimmune disease history or systemic immunosuppression disqualified patients. This CDR3 spans 13 amino acids. Per germline, CDR1 MDHEN and CDR2 SYDVKM. V lost 6 bases and J lost 0, with 6 bases in between. The sample in question was CD4+ or CD8+ T cells sorted from blood, obtained in a trial of the OX40 agonist ivuxolimab. V gene TRBV28 combines with J gene TRBJ1-5; D gene ambiguous. The clonotype comes from an adult with an advanced solid tumor such as melanoma, head and neck, liver or kidney cancer. CDR3 in amino acids: CASSSYSNQPQHF. Here the CDR3 DNA reads TGTGCCAGCAGCTCATATAGCAATCAGCCCCAGCATTTT.